This T cell receptor (beta chain) comes out of a study of blood T cell repertoires in COVID-19. Study details: The United States, Italy and Spain were the sources of the acute and convalescent COVID-19 samples. Sample material is recorded as cDNA or gDNA derived from T cells, B-cell-depleted T cells, or PBMCs.

Under the authors' procedure: Estimation of nucleated cell counts was performed using reference gene primer amplification. TCRdb's table, derived via immunoSEQ multiplex PCR, lists solely in-frame clones and lacks some. The V and J calls and the clone size are those of that table, but D and trimming were determined from the DNA. The repertoire has 300,000 to 400,000 clones, around nine tenths of them found once; the top ten carry 3.5% to 4.5%. Germline CDR1 SGHNT, CDR2 YYREEE (reference sequence). The CDR3 totals 15 residues. V was pared by 0 bases and J by 6 bases, with 2 bases of the junction left unmatched.

This chain joins TRBV5-4 and TRBJ2-1; 11 bases line up with TRBD2. This receptor was identified in a woman aged 45-65 years with active or convalescent COVID-19. Sequencing was done on a sample of peripheral blood. CDR3 DNA: TGTGCCAGCAGCTTGGAGGGACTAGCGGCCAATGAGCAGTTCTTC. It yields the protein CASSLEGLAANEQFF.